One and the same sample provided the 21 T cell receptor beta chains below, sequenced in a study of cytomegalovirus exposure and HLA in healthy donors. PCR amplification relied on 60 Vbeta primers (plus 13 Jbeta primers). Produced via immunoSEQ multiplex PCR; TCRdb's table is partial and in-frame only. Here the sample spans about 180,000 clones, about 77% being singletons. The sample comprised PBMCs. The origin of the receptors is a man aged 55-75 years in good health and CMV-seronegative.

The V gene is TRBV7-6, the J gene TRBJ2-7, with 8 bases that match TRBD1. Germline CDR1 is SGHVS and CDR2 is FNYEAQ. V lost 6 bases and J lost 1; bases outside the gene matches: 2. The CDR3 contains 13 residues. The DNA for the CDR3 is TGTGCCAGCAGTCGGACAGGGTCCTACGAGCAGTACTTC. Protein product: CASSRTGSYEQYF.

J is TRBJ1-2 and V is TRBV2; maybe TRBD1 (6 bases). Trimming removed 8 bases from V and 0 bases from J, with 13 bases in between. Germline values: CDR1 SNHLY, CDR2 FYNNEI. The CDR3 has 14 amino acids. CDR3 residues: CASALDSTNYGYTF. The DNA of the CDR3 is TGTGCCAGCGCACTGGACAGTACTAACTATGGCTACACCTTC.

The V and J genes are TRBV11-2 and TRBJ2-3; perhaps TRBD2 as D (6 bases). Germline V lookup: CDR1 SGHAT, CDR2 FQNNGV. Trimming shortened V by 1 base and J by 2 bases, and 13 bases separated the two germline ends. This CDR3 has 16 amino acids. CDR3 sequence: CASSLVGGAFTDTQYF. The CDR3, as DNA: TGTGCCAGCAGCTTAGTCGGGGGAGCCTTCACAGATACGCAGTATTTT.

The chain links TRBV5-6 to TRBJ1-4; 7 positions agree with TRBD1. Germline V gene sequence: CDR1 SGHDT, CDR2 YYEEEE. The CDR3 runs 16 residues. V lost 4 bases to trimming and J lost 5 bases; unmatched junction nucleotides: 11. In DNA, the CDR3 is TGTGCCAGCAGCGTGAGGGACAGACAATTAAATGAAAAACTGTTTTTT. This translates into CASSVRDRQLNEKLFF.

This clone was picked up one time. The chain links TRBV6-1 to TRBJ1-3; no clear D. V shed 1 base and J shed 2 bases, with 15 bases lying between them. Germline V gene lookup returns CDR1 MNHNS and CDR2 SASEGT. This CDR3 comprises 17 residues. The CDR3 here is CASSEGLNPLPGNTIYF. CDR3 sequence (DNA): TGTGCCAGCAGTGAAGGCCTAAATCCATTGCCTGGAAACACCATATATTTT.

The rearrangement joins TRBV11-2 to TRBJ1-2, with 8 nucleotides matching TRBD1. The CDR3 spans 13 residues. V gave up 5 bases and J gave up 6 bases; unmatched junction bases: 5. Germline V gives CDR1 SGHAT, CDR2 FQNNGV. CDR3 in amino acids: CASSPRQGHGYTF. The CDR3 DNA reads TGTGCCAGCAGCCCTAGACAGGGGCATGGCTACACCTTC. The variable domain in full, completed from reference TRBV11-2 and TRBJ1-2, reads EAGVAQSPRYKIIEKRQSVAFWCNPISGHATLYWYQQILGQGPKLLIQFQNNGVVDDSQLPKDRFSAERLKGVDSTLKIQPAKLEDSAVYLCASSPRQGHGYTFGSGTRLTVV.

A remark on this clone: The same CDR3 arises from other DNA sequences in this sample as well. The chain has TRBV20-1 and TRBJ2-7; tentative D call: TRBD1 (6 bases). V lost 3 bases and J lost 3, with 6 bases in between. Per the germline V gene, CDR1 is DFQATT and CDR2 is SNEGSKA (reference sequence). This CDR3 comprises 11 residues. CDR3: CSARDSYEQYF. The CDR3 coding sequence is TGCAGTGCTAGGGACAGCTACGAGCAGTACTTC.

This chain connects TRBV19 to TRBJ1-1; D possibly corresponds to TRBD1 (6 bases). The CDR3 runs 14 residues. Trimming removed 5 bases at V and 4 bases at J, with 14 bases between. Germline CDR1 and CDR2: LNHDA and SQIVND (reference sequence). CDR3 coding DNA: TGTGCCAGTAGTGTGGACAGTTCGTCCACTGAAGCTTTCTTT. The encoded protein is CASSVDSSSTEAFF.

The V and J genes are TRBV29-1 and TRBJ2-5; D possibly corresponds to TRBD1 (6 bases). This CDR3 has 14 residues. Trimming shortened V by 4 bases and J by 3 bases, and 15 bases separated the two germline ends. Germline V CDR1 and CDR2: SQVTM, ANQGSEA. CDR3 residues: CSVGGTTGKETQYF. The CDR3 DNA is TGCAGCGTTGGGGGCACCACAGGGAAAGAGACCCAGTACTTC.

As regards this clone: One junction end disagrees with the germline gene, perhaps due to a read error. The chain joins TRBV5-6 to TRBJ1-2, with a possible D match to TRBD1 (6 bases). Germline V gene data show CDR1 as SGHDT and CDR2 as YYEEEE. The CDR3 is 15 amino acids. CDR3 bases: TGTGCCAGCAGCTTGGCGGGGGGGGCGAGATATGGCTACCCCTTC. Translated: CASSLAGGARYGYPF.

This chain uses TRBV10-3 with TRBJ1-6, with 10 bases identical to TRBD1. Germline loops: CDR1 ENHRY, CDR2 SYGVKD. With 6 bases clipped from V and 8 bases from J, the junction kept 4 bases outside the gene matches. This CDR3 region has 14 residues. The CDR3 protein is CAISRQGADSPLHF. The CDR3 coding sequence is TGTGCCATCAGCAGACAGGGGGCTGATTCACCCCTCCACTTT.

CDR3 sequence: CASSPGAGYTF. In nucleotides, the CDR3 is TGTGCCAGCAGTCCAGGGGCTGGCTACACCTTC. The chain couples TRBV6-1 to TRBJ1-2; TRBD1 might be the D (6 bases). V gave up 5 bases and J gave up 7 bases, with 8 bases separating them. The germline CDR1 and CDR2 sequences are MNHNS and SASEGT. The CDR3 is 11 residues long.

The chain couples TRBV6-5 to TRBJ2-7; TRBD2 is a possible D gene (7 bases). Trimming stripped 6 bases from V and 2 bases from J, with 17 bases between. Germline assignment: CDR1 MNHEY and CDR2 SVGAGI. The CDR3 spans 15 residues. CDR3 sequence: CASRGGAGEPYEQYF. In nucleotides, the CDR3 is TGTGCCAGCAGGGGGGGGGCGGGAGAACCCTACGAGCAGTACTTC.

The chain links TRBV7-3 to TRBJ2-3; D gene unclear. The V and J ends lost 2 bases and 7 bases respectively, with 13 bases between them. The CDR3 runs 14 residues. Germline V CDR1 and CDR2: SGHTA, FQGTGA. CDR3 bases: TGTGCCAGCAGCTTAGAGGCCTCAGACTATACGCAGTATTTT. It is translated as CASSLEASDYTQYF.

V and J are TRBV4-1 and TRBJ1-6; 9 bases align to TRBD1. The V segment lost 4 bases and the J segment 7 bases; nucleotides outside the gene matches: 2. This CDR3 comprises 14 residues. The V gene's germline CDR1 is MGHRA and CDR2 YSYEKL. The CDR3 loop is CASSLGQGNSPLHF. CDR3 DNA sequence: TGCGCCAGCAGCCTGGGACAGGGAAATTCACCCCTCCACTTT.

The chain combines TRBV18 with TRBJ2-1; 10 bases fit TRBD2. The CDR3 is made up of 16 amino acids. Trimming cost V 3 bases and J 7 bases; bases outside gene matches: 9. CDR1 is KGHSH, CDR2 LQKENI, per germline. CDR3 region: CASSPNLAGEGNEQFF. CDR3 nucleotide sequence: TGTGCCAGCTCACCCAATCTAGCGGGAGAGGGTAATGAGCAGTTCTTC.

This chain's CDR3 is CASSRDRGYEQYF. The DNA of the CDR3 is TGCGCCAGCAGTCGGGACAGGGGGTACGAGCAGTACTTC. The chain carries TRBV5-1 and TRBJ2-5; 11 bases align to TRBD1. Near its end, the DNA agrees better with TRBJ2-7, so the J call may be wrong. CDR3 size: 13 residues. Germline V CDR1 and CDR2: SGHRS, YFSETQ.

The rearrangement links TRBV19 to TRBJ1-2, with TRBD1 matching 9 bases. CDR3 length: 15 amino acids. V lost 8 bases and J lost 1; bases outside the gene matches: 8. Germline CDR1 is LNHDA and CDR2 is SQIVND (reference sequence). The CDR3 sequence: CASSTGGPLNYGYTF. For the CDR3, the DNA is TGTGCCAGTTCGACAGGGGGGCCACTTAACTATGGCTACACCTTC.

CDR3 in DNA: TGTGCCAGTAGTATAGATCCGTCTCAGCCCCAGCATTTT. Protein product: CASSIDPSQPQHF. This chain joins TRBV19 and TRBJ1-5; D is ambiguous. The CDR3 totals 13 residues. Germline CDR1 and CDR2: LNHDA and SQIVND (reference sequence). With 0 bases removed from V and 6 bases from J, the gap between germline ends came to 6 bases.

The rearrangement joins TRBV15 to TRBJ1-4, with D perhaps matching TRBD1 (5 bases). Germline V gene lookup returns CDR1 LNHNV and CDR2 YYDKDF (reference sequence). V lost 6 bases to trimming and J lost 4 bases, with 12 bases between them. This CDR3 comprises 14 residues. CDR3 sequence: CATSQGINNEKLFF. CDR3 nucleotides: TGTGCCACCAGTCAGGGTATTAATAATGAAAAACTGTTTTTT.

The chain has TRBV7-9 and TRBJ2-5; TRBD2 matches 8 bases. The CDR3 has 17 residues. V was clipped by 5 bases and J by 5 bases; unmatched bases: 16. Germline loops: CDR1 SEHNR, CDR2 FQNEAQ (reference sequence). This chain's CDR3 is CASSPPGLAIVRETQYF. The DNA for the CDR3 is TGTGCCAGCAGCCCTCCCGGACTAGCCATCGTTAGGGAGACCCAGTACTTC.